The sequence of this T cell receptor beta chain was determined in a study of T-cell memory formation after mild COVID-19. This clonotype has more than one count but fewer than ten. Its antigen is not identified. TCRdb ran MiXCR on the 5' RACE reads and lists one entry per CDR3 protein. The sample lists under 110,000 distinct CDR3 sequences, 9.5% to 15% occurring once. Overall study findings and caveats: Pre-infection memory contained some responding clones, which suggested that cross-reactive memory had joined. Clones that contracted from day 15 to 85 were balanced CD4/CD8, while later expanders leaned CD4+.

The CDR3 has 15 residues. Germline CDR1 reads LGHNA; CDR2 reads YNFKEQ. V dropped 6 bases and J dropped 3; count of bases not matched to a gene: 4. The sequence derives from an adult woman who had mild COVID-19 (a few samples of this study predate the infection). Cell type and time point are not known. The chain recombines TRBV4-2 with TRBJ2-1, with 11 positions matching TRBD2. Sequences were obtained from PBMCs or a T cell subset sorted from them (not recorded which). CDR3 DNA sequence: TGTGCCAGCAGGCCGACTAGCGGGGACTACAATGAGCAGTTCTTC. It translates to CASRPTSGDYNEQFF.